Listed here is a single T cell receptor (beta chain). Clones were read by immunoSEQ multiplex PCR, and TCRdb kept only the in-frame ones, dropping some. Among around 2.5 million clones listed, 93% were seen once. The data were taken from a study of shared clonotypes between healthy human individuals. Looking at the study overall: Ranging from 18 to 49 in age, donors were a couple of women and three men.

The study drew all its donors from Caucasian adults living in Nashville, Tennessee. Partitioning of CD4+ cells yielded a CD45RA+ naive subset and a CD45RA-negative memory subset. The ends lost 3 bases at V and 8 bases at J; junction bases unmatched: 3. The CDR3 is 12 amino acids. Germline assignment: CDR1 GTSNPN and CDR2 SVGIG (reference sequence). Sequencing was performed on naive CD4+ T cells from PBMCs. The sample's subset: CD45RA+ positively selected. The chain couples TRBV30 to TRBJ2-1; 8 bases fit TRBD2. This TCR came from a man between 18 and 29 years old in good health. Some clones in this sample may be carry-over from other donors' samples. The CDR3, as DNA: TGTGCCTGGAGGAACGGGGGGGATGAGCAGTTCTTC. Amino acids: CAWRNGGDEQFF.